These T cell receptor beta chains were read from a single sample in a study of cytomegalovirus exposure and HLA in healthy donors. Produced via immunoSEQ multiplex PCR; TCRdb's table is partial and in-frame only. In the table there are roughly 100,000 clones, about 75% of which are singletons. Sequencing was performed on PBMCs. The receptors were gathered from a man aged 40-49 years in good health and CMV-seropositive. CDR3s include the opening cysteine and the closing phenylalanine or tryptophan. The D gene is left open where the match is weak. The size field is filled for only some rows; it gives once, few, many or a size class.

DNA: TGTGCCAGCGAGGGGCTAGCGGCCTACAATGAGCAGTTCTTC
CDR3: CASEGLAAYNEQFF
size: .
J: TRBJ2-1
D: TRBD2
V: TRBV6-1

DNA: TGTGCCAGCTCACCGGCCAGGGGCTACGAGCAGTACTTC
CDR3: CASSPARGYEQYF
size: .
J: TRBJ2-7
D: .
V: TRBV18

DNA: TGTGCCAGCAGCTTAGGCAGTGGGACAGCTAGCACAGATACGCAGTATTTT
CDR3: CASSLGSGTASTDTQYF
size: .
J: TRBJ2-3
D: TRBD1
V: TRBV13

DNA: TGCGCCAGCAGCCAAGATCCGGGACTAGCGGGGGGAGGTAGCACAGATACGCAGTATTTT
CDR3: CASSQDPGLAGGGSTDTQYF
size: .
J: TRBJ2-3
D: TRBD2
V: TRBV4-1

DNA: TGTGCCAGCAGTTTATACTCGAGGGGGGCCAACGTCCTGACTTTC
CDR3: CASSLYSRGANVLTF
size: once
J: TRBJ2-6
D: .
V: TRBV27

DNA: TGTGCCAGCAGTGTTACGGTAGCGGGGAACACCGGGGAGCTGTTTTTT
CDR3: CASSVTVAGNTGELFF
size: few
J: TRBJ2-2
D: TRBD2
V: TRBV2

DNA: TGTGCCAGCACCCAGGGTAGCGCTTCTCGGGGGGAGACCCAGTACTTC
CDR3: CASTQGSASRGETQYF
size: .
J: TRBJ2-5
D: .
V: TRBV9

DNA: TGCGCCAGCAGTGCACCAAGCAGGGCCGGCAATCAGCCCCAGCATTTT
CDR3: CASSAPSRAGNQPQHF
size: .
J: TRBJ1-5
D: .
V: TRBV10-1

DNA: TGTGCCAGCAGTGAGGGACTCCCGAGCGGGGAGCTGTTTTTT
CDR3: CASSEGLPSGELFF
size: .
J: TRBJ2-2
D: .
V: TRBV6-1

DNA: TGTGCCAGCAGCTCAGCGACAGGGGCCAGGAACACTGAAGCTTTCTTT
CDR3: CASSSATGARNTEAFF
size: .
J: TRBJ1-1
D: TRBD1
V: TRBV5-4

DNA: TGTGCCAGCAGCTTATCAGTGAACACCATATATTTT
CDR3: CASSLSVNTIYF
size: .
J: TRBJ1-3
D: .
V: TRBV7-9

DNA: TGTGCCAGCAGCCAAGTTGTGGGGGAGGGTAGGGAAAAACTGTTTTTT
CDR3: CASSQVVGEGREKLFF
size: .
J: TRBJ1-4
D: .
V: TRBV4-2

DNA: TGTGCCAGCAGTTTATCGATAACAGGGATCTTTTACAATGAGCAGTTCTTC
CDR3: CASSLSITGIFYNEQFF
size: .
J: TRBJ2-1
D: .
V: TRBV27

DNA: TGTGCCAGCAGTTACCCGGGACTAGCGGGGGGGTTGAACACCGGGGAGCTGTTTTTT
CDR3: CASSYPGLAGGLNTGELFF
size: .
J: TRBJ2-2
D: TRBD2
V: TRBV6-8

DNA: TGTGCCAGTAGTATAGCTAACAGGCTGAACACTGAAGCTTTCTTT
CDR3: CASSIANRLNTEAFF
size: once
J: TRBJ1-1
D: .
V: TRBV19

DNA: TGCAGCGTCGTGGAGACGAACACCGGGGAGCTGTTTTTT
CDR3: CSVVETNTGELFF
size: .
J: TRBJ2-2
D: .
V: TRBV29-1

DNA: TGTGCCAGCAGTTTTCCAGGGGACGGTCAGCCCCAGCATTTT
CDR3: CASSFPGDGQPQHF
size: .
J: TRBJ1-5
D: .
V: TRBV28

DNA: TGTGCCAGCACGGACAGTAGCACAGATACGCAGTATTTT
CDR3: CASTDSSTDTQYF
size: .
J: TRBJ2-3
D: .
V: TRBV6-6

DNA: TGTGCCAGCAGTTCGACAGCCAACTATGGCTACACCTTC
CDR3: CASSSTANYGYTF
size: .
J: TRBJ1-2
D: .
V: TRBV28

DNA: TGTGCCAGCAGCCGACCCCGGGACTCCATCTATGGCTACACCTTC
CDR3: CASSRPRDSIYGYTF
size: .
J: TRBJ1-2
D: .
V: TRBV2

DNA: TGTGCCAGCAGAATCCGACTAGCGGGAGATTACGAGCAGTACTTC
CDR3: CASRIRLAGDYEQYF
size: .
J: TRBJ2-7
D: TRBD2
V: TRBV6-5

DNA: TGCGCCAGCAGCACAGAACAGGGCAAGAATTCACCCCTCCACTTT
CDR3: CASSTEQGKNSPLHF
size: once
J: TRBJ1-6
D: .
V: TRBV5-1

DNA: TGTGCCAGCAGTTTAGAAGGCAGGGGCTATGGCTACACCTTC
CDR3: CASSLEGRGYGYTF
size: .
J: TRBJ1-2
D: .
V: TRBV27

DNA: TGTGCCAGCAGTCCCAACAGGGAAGGAAACACCATATATTTT
CDR3: CASSPNREGNTIYF
size: .
J: TRBJ1-3
D: .
V: TRBV2

DNA: TGTGCCAGCAGTCTACTAGCGGGAGAGGTAACCGGGGAGCTGTTTTTT
CDR3: CASSLLAGEVTGELFF
size: .
J: TRBJ2-2
D: TRBD2
V: TRBV27

DNA: TGCGCCAGCAGATCGACACCGAACACTGAAGCTTTCTTT
CDR3: CASRSTPNTEAFF
size: .
J: TRBJ1-1
D: .
V: TRBV10-2

DNA: TGTGCCAGCAGTGTATGGCAGAATGAAAAACTGTTTTTT
CDR3: CASSVWQNEKLFF
size: .
J: TRBJ1-4
D: .
V: TRBV6-1

DNA: TGTGCCAGCTCACCAATGGAGGCCGAGCAGTACTTC
CDR3: CASSPMEAEQYF
size: few
J: TRBJ2-7
D: .
V: TRBV18

DNA: TGTGCCAGCAGTGATATGGACTTCTACAATGAGCAGTTCTTC
CDR3: CASSDMDFYNEQFF
size: .
J: TRBJ2-1
D: .
V: TRBV2

DNA: TGTGCCAGCAGTCGCAGGGTATCCGTCGGGGAGCTGTTTTTT
CDR3: CASSRRVSVGELFF
size: few
J: TRBJ2-2
D: .
V: TRBV6-5

DNA: TGCAGTGCTCTTACAGGGAATGAGCAGTTCTTC
CDR3: CSALTGNEQFF
size: .
J: TRBJ2-1
D: .
V: TRBV20-1

DNA: TGTGCCAGCACCCCTCTTCCCGGCGGGGAGCTGTTTTTT
CDR3: CASTPLPGGELFF
size: .
J: TRBJ2-2
D: .
V: TRBV11-2

DNA: TGTGCCATCAGGGTAGCGGGGCCTACGGGGGAGCAGTACTTC
CDR3: CAIRVAGPTGEQYF
size: .
J: TRBJ2-7
D: TRBD2
V: TRBV10-3

DNA: TGTGCCAGCTATAACCCGACAGAAAATACGCAGTATTTT
CDR3: CASYNPTENTQYF
size: .
J: TRBJ2-3
D: .
V: TRBV9

DNA: TGTGCTAGCAGCTCCGACATTATGGGGGCTAGCAATCAGCCCCAGCATTTT
CDR3: CASSSDIMGASNQPQHF
size: once
J: TRBJ1-5
D: .
V: TRBV7-7

DNA: TGCAGCGTTGAAGGGACCCCGGGACTCTACGAGCAGTACTTC
CDR3: CSVEGTPGLYEQYF
size: .
J: TRBJ2-7
D: .
V: TRBV29-1

DNA: TGCGCCAGCAGCTATGCCCCTAGCGGCGGGGCCCCCTACGAGCAGTACTTC
CDR3: CASSYAPSGGAPYEQYF
size: .
J: TRBJ2-7
D: TRBD2
V: TRBV5-1

DNA: TGCGCCAGCACCCCTTTCAGGGTCGGCGAGGAAGCTTTCTTT
CDR3: CASTPFRVGEEAFF
size: .
J: TRBJ1-1
D: .
V: TRBV10-1

DNA: TGTGCCAGCAGCCAAGAGGGACAGTCAATGAACACTGAAGCTTTCTTT
CDR3: CASSQEGQSMNTEAFF
size: .
J: TRBJ1-1
D: TRBD1
V: TRBV4-2

DNA: TGTGCCAGCGCGTTTGGAGATACGCAGTATTTT
CDR3: CASAFGDTQYF
size: .
J: TRBJ2-3
D: .
V: TRBV6-4

DNA: TGTGCCAGTAGTGCACCTCCGACAGGGAGCATGAACACTGAAGCTTTCTTT
CDR3: CASSAPPTGSMNTEAFF
size: .
J: TRBJ1-1
D: TRBD1
V: TRBV19

DNA: TGTGCCAGCAGCACAATAGCGGGGGGGCCTCCCGGGGAGCTGTTTTTT
CDR3: CASSTIAGGPPGELFF
size: .
J: TRBJ2-2
D: TRBD2
V: TRBV9

DNA: TGTGCCATCAGACAAGGACAGGTTGATGAGCAGTTCTTC
CDR3: CAIRQGQVDEQFF
size: once
J: TRBJ2-1
D: TRBD1
V: TRBV10-3

DNA: TGTGCCAGCAGTGTAGACAGGGGGCCATCAGATACGCAGTATTTT
CDR3: CASSVDRGPSDTQYF
size: .
J: TRBJ2-3
D: TRBD1
V: TRBV6-4

DNA: TGTGCCTCCCTAGAGGCAGTTGGGGGGAGTTTCGCAGATACGCAGTATTTT
CDR3: CASLEAVGGSFADTQYF
size: few
J: TRBJ2-3
D: .
V: TRBV2

DNA: TGTGCCAACGGACAGGGGGCCGGGGAGCTGTTTTTT
CDR3: CANGQGAGELFF
size: .
J: TRBJ2-2
D: TRBD1
V: TRBV10-3

DNA: TGTGCCAGCAGTCAACCAGGGCGGGGAAGAGAGACCCAGTACTTC
CDR3: CASSQPGRGRETQYF
size: .
J: TRBJ2-5
D: .
V: TRBV6-6

DNA: TGTGCCAGCAGCCAGGGACAGAATAATGAAAAACTGTTTTTT
CDR3: CASSQGQNNEKLFF
size: .
J: TRBJ1-4
D: TRBD1
V: TRBV5-4

DNA: TGTGCCAGCTTCCAACAGGGGGCCTCTGAAGCTTTCTTT
CDR3: CASFQQGASEAFF
size: .
J: TRBJ1-1
D: TRBD1
V: TRBV18

DNA: TGTGCCAGCAGCGTAGCTGTTCGGGTCGGGACAGGGTACACAGATACGCAGTATTTT
CDR3: CASSVAVRVGTGYTDTQYF
size: few
J: TRBJ2-3
D: TRBD1
V: TRBV9